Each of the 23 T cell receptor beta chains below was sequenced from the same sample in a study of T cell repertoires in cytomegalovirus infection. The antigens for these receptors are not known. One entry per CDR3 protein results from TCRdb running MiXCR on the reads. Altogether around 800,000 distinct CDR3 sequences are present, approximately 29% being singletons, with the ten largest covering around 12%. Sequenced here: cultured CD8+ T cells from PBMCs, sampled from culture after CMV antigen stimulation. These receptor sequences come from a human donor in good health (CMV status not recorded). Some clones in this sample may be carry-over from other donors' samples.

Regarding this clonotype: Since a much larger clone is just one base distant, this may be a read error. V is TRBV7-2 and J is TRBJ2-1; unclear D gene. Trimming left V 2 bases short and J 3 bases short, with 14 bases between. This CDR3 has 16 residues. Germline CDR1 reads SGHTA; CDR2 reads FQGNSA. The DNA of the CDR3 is TGTGCCAGCAGCTTAAAGGGATCCTACTTCTACAATGAGCAGTTCTTC. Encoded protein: CASSLKGSYFYNEQFF.

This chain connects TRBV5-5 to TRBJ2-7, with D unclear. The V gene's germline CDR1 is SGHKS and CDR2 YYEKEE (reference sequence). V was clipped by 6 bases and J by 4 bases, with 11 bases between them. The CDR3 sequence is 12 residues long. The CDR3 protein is CASMTVDYEQYF. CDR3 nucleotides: TGTGCCAGCATGACGGTTGATTACGAGCAGTACTTC.

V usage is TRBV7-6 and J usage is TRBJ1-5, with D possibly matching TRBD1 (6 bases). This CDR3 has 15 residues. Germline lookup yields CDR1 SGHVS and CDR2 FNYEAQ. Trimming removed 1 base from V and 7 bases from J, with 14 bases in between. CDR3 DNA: TGTGCCAGCAGCTTAGAGACAGGCGATTACCAGCCCCAGCATTTT. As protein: CASSLETGDYQPQHF. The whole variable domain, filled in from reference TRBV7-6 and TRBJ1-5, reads GAGVSQSPRYKVTKRGQDVALRCDPISGHVSLYWYRQALGQGPEFLTYFNYEAQQDKSGLPNDRFSAERPEGSISTLTIQRTEQRDSAMYRCASSLETGDYQPQHFGDGTRLSIL.

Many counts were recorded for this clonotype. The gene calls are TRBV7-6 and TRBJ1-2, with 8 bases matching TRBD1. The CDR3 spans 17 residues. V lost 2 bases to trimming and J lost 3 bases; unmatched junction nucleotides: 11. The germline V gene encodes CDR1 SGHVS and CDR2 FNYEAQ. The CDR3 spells CASSLNPSTGVDYGYTF. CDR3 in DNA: TGTGCCAGCAGCTTAAACCCTTCGACAGGGGTAGACTATGGCTACACCTTC.

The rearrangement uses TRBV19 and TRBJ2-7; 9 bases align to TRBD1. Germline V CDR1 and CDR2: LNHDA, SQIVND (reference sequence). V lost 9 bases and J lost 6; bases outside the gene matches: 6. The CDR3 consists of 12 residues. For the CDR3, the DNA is TGTGCCAGCGGGACAGGGTGGGGCGAGCAGTACGTC. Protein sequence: CASGTGWGEQYV.

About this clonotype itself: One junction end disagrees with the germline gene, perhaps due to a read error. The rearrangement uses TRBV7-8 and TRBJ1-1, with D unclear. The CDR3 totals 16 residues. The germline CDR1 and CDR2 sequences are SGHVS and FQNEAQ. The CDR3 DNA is TGTGCCAGCAGCTTAAAAAGGTACAGCCTGAACACTGGAGCTTTCTTT. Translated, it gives CASSLKRYSLNTGAFF.

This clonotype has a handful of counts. The CDR3 spells CASSPLDDRGGEKLFF. CDR3 coding DNA: TGTGCCAGCAGTCCCCTCGACGACAGGGGCGGTGAAAAACTGTTTTTT. The chain employs TRBV28 and TRBJ1-4, with TRBD1 matching 8 bases. Germline V gene sequence: CDR1 MDHEN, CDR2 SYDVKM. The junction had 12 bases not matched to a gene; V was cut back by 5 bases and J by 7 bases. The CDR3 contains 16 residues.

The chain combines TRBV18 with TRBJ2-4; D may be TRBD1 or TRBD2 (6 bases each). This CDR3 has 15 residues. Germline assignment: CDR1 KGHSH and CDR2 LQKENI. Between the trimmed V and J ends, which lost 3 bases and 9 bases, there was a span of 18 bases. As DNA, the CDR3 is TGTGCCAGCTCACCCGCCTACCGACAGGAGGGCATTCAGTACTTC. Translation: CASSPAYRQEGIQYF.

CDR3 sequence (DNA): TGTGCCAGCGGCCCGGGGACACCTAACTATGGCTACACCTTC. Amino acid sequence: CASGPGTPNYGYTF. The chain employs TRBV2 and TRBJ1-2, with a possible D match to TRBD1 (6 bases). The CDR3 length is 14 residues. V lost 8 bases and J 0 bases, leaving 13 bases between the germline ends. Germline V gene sequence: CDR1 SNHLY, CDR2 FYNNEI.

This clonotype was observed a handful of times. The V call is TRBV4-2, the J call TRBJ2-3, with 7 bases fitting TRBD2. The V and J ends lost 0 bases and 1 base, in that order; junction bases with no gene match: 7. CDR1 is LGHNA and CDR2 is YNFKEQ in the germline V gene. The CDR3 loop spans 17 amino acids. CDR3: CASSQDRKREGTDTQYF. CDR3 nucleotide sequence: TGTGCCAGCAGCCAAGATCGGAAGCGGGAAGGCACAGATACGCAGTATTTT.

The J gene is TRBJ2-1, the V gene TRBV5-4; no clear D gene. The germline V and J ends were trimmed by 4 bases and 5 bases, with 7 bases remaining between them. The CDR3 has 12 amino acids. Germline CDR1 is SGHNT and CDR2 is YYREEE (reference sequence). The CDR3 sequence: CASSRQDNEQFF. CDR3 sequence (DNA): TGTGCCAGCAGCCGCCAGGACAATGAGCAGTTCTTC.

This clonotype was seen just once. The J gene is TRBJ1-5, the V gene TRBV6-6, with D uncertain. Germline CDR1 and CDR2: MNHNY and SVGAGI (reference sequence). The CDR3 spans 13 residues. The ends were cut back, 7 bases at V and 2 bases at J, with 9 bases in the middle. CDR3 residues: CASTHGGNQPQHF. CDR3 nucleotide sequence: TGTGCCAGCACCCACGGCGGCAATCAGCCCCAGCATTTT.

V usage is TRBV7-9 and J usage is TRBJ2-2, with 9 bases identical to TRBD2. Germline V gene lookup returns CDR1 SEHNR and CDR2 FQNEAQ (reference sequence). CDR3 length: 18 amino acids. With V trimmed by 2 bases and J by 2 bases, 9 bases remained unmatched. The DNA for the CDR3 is TGTGCCAGCAGCTTATTTAGCGCTAGCGGGGTCAACACCGGGGAGCTGTTTTTT. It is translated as CASSLFSASGVNTGELFF.

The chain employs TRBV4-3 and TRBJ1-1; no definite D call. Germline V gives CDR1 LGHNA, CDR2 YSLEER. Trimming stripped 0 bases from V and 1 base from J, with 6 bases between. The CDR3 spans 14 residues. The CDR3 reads CASSQDLGNTEAFF. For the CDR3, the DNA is TGCGCCAGCAGCCAAGATCTAGGGAACACTGAAGCTTTCTTT.

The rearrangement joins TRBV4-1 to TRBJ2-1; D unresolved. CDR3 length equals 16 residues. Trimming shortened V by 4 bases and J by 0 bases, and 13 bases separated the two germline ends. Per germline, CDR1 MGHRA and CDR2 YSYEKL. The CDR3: CASSPLGKTSYNEQFF. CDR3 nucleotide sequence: TGCGCCAGCAGCCCGCTTGGGAAAACCTCCTACAATGAGCAGTTCTTC.

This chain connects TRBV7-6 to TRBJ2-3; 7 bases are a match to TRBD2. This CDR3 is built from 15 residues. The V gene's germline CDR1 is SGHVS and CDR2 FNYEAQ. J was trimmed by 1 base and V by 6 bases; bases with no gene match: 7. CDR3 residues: CASRETSRGTDTQYF. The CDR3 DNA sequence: TGTGCCAGCAGGGAGACTAGCCGAGGCACAGATACGCAGTATTTT.

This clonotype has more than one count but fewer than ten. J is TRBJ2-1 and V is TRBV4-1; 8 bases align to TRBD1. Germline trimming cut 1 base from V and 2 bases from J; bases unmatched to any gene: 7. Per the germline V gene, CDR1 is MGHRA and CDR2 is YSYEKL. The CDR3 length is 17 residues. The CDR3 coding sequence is TGCGCCAGCAGCCAAGGGGACAGGTACGTGCCCTACAATGAGCAGTTCTTC. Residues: CASSQGDRYVPYNEQFF.

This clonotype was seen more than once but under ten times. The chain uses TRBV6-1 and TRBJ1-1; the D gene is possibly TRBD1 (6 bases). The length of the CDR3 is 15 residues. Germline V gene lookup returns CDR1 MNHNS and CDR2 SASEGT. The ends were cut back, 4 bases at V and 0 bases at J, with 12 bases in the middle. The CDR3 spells CASSVPQGLNTEAFF. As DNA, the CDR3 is TGTGCCAGCAGTGTCCCACAGGGACTGAACACTGAAGCTTTCTTT.

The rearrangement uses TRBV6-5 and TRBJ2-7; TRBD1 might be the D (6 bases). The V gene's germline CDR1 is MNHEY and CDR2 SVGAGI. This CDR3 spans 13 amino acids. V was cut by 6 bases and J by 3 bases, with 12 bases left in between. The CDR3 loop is CASSPGQRYEQYF. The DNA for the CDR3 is TGTGCCAGCAGCCCCGGACAGCGCTACGAGCAGTACTTC.

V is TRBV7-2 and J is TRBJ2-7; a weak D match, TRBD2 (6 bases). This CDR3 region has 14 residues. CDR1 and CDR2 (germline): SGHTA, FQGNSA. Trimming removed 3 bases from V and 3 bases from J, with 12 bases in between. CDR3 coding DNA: TGTGCCAGCAGCTTGGGACTGGGGGACTACGAGCAGTACGTC. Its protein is CASSLGLGDYEQYV.

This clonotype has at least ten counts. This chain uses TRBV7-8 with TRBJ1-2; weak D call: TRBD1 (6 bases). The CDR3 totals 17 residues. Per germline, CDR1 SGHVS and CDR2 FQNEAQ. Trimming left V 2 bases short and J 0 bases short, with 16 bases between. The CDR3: CASSLSRTALTNYGYTF. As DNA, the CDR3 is TGTGCCAGCAGCTTATCGAGGACAGCTCTAACTAACTATGGCTACACCTTC.

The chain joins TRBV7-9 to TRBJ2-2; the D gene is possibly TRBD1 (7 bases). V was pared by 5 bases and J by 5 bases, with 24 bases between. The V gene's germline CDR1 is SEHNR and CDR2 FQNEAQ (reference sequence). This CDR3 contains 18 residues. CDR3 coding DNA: TGTGCCAGCAGCCCCCGCGGGACAGAGGCTCTTAGGACCGGGGAGCTGTTTTTT. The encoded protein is CASSPRGTEALRTGELFF.

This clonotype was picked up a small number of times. CDR3 sequence (DNA): TGTGCCAGCAGTTACTCGATGGGTGACAGTTTTTCACCCCTCCACTTT. Protein sequence: CASSYSMGDSFSPLHF. V and J are TRBV6-2 or TRBV6-3 and TRBJ1-6; D perhaps matches TRBD1 (5 bases). V dropped 0 bases and J dropped 9 bases, with 15 bases sitting between them. This CDR3 has 16 amino acids. The germline gives CDR1 MNHEY, CDR2 SVGEGT.